This T cell receptor beta chain was documented in a study of blood T cell repertoires in COVID-19. The overall study: Acute-phase and convalescent COVID-19 samples originated in the United States, Italy and Spain. Sources were T cells, B-cell-depleted T cells, or PBMCs; the material itself was cDNA or gDNA.

This clone occurred many times. The authors' processing: Reference gene primer amplification yielded estimated nucleated cell counts. Using immunoSEQ multiplex PCR, the repertoire was profiled, and TCRdb retains in-frame clones only, with some absent. The DNA was the basis for D and trimming; V, J and clone size are from that table. The data hold a few hundred thousand clones, with around 78% observed a single time. The CDR3 loop spans 13 amino acids. Trimming left V 0 bases short and J 5 bases short, with 10 bases between. Germline CDR1 reads GTSNPN; CDR2 reads SVGIG (reference sequence). The sequenced material came from peripheral blood. The origin of this receptor is a man in his 60s who had recovered from COVID-19. The chain joins TRBV30 to TRBJ1-1, with no clear D. DNA of the CDR3: TGTGCCTGGAGTGTCGAGCGAACGACTGAAGCTTTCTTT. This encodes CAWSVERTTEAFF.